The 24 T cell receptor beta chains below come from one sample, sequenced in a study of T-cell reconstitution after alpha-beta-depleted transplantation in children. Unique molecular identifiers were built into the TCRbeta library. TCRdb itself ran the PCR reads through MiXCR, one entry per CDR3 protein. This repertoire shows 610,000 or so distinct CDR3 sequences, roughly 30% found once; its top ten account for under 45%. The sequencing used PBMCs, collected before TCRalphabeta/CD19-depleted stem cell transplant. These receptors were obtained from a boy under two years old with Wiskott-Aldrich syndrome, due to receive a stem cell transplant.

V gene TRBV9 combines with J gene TRBJ2-1, with 10 nucleotides matching TRBD2. CDR3 size: 16 residues. With 2 bases clipped from V and 9 bases from J, the junction kept 11 bases outside the gene matches. Germline V gives CDR1 SGDLS, CDR2 YYNGEE. The CDR3 sequence: CASSVGPAGGRSEQFF. DNA of the CDR3: TGTGCCAGCAGCGTTGGGCCAGCGGGAGGGCGGAGTGAGCAGTTCTTC. Supplemented by reference TRBV9 and TRBJ2-1, the full variable domain reads DSGVTQTPKHLITATGQRVTLRCSPRSGDLSVYWYQQSLDQGLQFLIQYYNGEERAKGNILERFSAQQFPDLHSELNLSSLELGDSALYFCASSVGPAGGRSEQFFGPGTRLTVL.

The CDR3 DNA reads as TGTGCCAGCAGCTTAGACGGGCCTCTCTATGGCTACACCTTC. The encoded protein is CASSLDGPLYGYTF. The chain recombines TRBV7-2 with TRBJ1-2; no reliable D call. The germline V and J ends were trimmed by 1 base and 4 bases, with 10 bases remaining between them. The CDR3 sequence is 14 residues long. Germline assignment: CDR1 SGHTA and CDR2 FQGNSA.

In its sample, this clonotype was seen a few times. At one boundary the junction diverges from the germline segment, which might be a read error. V is TRBV12-3 or TRBV12-4 and J is TRBJ2-7; 7 positions match TRBD1. The CDR3 runs 12 residues. CDR3 bases: TGTGCCAGCAGTACGACGGACAGGCCCTTTCGTTTC. This encodes CASSTTDRPFRF.

The gene calls are TRBV20-1 and TRBJ1-1; D gene uncertain. Trimming cost V 0 bases and J 5 bases, with 16 bases left between them. The germline V gene encodes CDR1 DFQATT and CDR2 SNEGSKA (reference sequence). The CDR3 consists of 15 residues. The CDR3 nucleotides are TGCAGTGCTAGAGATAGGAGGGAACGAAGTACTGAAGCTTTCTTT. Protein product: CSARDRRERSTEAFF.

This clonotype was observed a few times. The chain couples TRBV14 to TRBJ2-1; 7 bases fit TRBD2. The CDR3 loop spans 14 amino acids. Germline V gives CDR1 SGHDN, CDR2 FVKESK. J lost 10 bases, V lost 3 bases, and 9 bases had no gene match. The CDR3 bases are TGTGCCAGCAGCCAGACTACTAGAGCGGGAGAGCAGTTCTTC. Encoded protein: CASSQTTRAGEQFF.

This clonotype was observed a handful of times. The genes are TRBV6-5 and TRBJ2-1; 9 bases line up with TRBD2. Per germline, CDR1 MNHEY and CDR2 SVGAGI. This CDR3 is built from 16 residues. After removal of 1 base from V and 6 bases from J, the junction contained 7 bases not matched to a gene. This CDR3 is CASSYWRRGGSNEQFF. The CDR3 DNA is TGTGCCAGCAGTTACTGGCGGCGGGGGGGGTCCAATGAGCAGTTCTTC.

In its sample, this clonotype was seen a few times. The rearrangement links TRBV5-1 to TRBJ1-6; 11 bases map to TRBD1. Germline CDR1 SGHRS, CDR2 YFSETQ. Losses at the gene ends were 4 bases for V and 7 bases for J; bases not matched to a gene: 13. The CDR3 length is 18 residues. CDR3 in DNA: TGCGCCAGCAGCCCCGGGACAGGGGGGACGATCCGCAATTCACCCCTCCACTTT. Its translation: CASSPGTGGTIRNSPLHF.

This clonotype was recorded a few times. The J gene is TRBJ2-1, the V gene TRBV12-3 or TRBV12-4; 9 positions agree with TRBD2. The length of the CDR3 is 14 residues. J lost 15 bases, V lost 1 base, and 10 bases had no gene match. The CDR3 region is CASSLGLAVRGPFF. In nucleotides, the CDR3 is TGTGCCAGCAGTTTAGGACTAGCGGTTAGGGGTCCGTTCTTC.

This clonotype showed up just once. V gene TRBV5-1 combines with J gene TRBJ2-1; perhaps TRBD2 as D (6 bases). Germline V CDR1 and CDR2: SGHRS, YFSETQ. This CDR3 comprises 13 residues. V was cut by 4 bases and J by 9 bases, with 14 bases left in between. The DNA for the CDR3 is TGCGCCAGCAGCGCCGGGACTCTCGGTGAGCAGTTCTTC. Protein: CASSAGTLGEQFF.

The V call is TRBV20-1, the J call TRBJ2-3, with TRBD2 identical over 10 bases. V shed 0 bases and J 5 bases; nucleotides not matched to a gene: 2. The CDR3 runs 14 residues. CDR1 is DFQATT and CDR2 is SNEGSKA in the germline V gene (reference sequence). The CDR3 sequence: CSARELAGQDTQYF. DNA for the CDR3: TGCAGTGCTAGAGAACTAGCGGGGCAAGATACGCAGTATTTT.

This clonotype turned up a few times. The chain recombines TRBV5-1 with TRBJ2-1, with TRBD2 matching 8 bases. The CDR3 sequence is 15 residues long. Germline values: CDR1 SGHRS, CDR2 YFSETQ. Trimming cost V 1 base and J 7 bases; bases outside gene matches: 7. CDR3 region: CASSLSSGSRNEQFF. CDR3 coding DNA: TGCGCCAGCAGCTTGTCCAGCGGGAGTAGGAATGAGCAGTTCTTC. Drawing the rest from reference TRBV5-1 and TRBJ2-1, the complete variable domain is KAGVTQTPRYLIKTRGQQVTLSCSPISGHRSVSWYQQTPGQGLQFLFEYFSETQRNKGNFPGRFSGRQFSNSRSEMNVSTLELGDSALYLCASSLSSGSRNEQFFGPGTRLTVL.

This clonotype showed up just a few times. The chain is built from TRBV21-1 and TRBJ2-1; the D call in the table, TRBD2, was not verified against the DNA. TRBV21-1 is an annotated pseudogene. The CDR3 has 19 amino acids. The CDR3 protein is CASSKADLCERGSYNEQFF. The CDR3 bases are TGTGCCAGCAGCAAAGCGGACCTCTGTGAGCGGGGTTCCTACAATGAGCAGTTCTTC.

V gene TRBV28 combines with J gene TRBJ1-4; D gene unclear. The CDR3 has 15 residues. Germline assignment: CDR1 MDHEN and CDR2 SYDVKM. V shed 5 bases and J shed 0 bases, with 10 bases lying between them. The CDR3, as DNA: TGTGCCAGCAGTCCCTTTGGAGCAACTAATGAAAAACTGTTTTTT. Translating it yields CASSPFGATNEKLFF.

This clonotype turned up a few times. The rearrangement joins TRBV2 to TRBJ2-3, with D unresolved. The ends were cut back, 5 bases at V and 6 bases at J, with 12 bases in the middle. Germline-derived CDR1 and CDR2 are SNHLY and FYNNEI. The CDR3 is 13 amino acids. This chain's CDR3 is CASSLLNSDTQYF. The CDR3 DNA is TGTGCCAGCAGTCTCCTTAATTCGGATACGCAGTATTTT.

The CDR3 DNA follows: TGTGCCAGCAGCTTAGGTGCTTTGGGGAATCAGCCCCAGCATTTT. Amino acid sequence: CASSLGALGNQPQHF. The rearrangement links TRBV7-9 to TRBJ1-5; D is undetermined. From germline, CDR1 is SEHNR and CDR2 FQNEAQ (reference sequence). The CDR3 loop spans 15 amino acids. V was clipped by 1 base and J by 4 bases, with 11 bases between them.

V and J are TRBV12-3 or TRBV12-4 and TRBJ2-7; 12 bases are a match to TRBD2. The CDR3 is made up of 13 amino acids. The V gene end was trimmed by 3 bases and the J gene end by 7 bases; junction bases not matched to a gene: 1. The chain's CDR3 is CASSFGLAGEQYF. The CDR3 bases are TGTGCCAGCAGTTTTGGACTAGCGGGAGAGCAGTACTTC.

In its sample, this clonotype was seen a few times. V gene TRBV5-1 combines with J gene TRBJ1-4; D might be TRBD1 (6 bases). Trimming removed 0 bases from V and 6 bases from J, with 15 bases in between. This CDR3 is 16 amino acids long. Germline CDR1 and CDR2: SGHRS and YFSETQ. CDR3 in DNA: TGCGCCAGCAGCTTGGCCCTCGGCAGGGGCGATGAAAAACTGTTTTTT. Encoded protein: CASSLALGRGDEKLFF.

This clonotype has only a few counts. The rearrangement uses TRBV20-1 and TRBJ2-7; unclear D gene. V was shortened by 5 bases and J by 3 bases, with 11 bases between the two germline ends. The CDR3 is 12 amino acids. The germline CDR1 and CDR2 sequences are DFQATT and SNEGSKA (reference sequence). The CDR3 bases are TGCAGTGCTCGAACCAAATACTACGAGCAGTACTTC. Translated: CSARTKYYEQYF.

This chain connects TRBV12-3 or TRBV12-4 to TRBJ2-1; possible D gene TRBD1, 6 bases. V was pared by 8 bases and J by 3 bases, with 11 bases between. The CDR3 has 13 amino acids. CDR3: CASQLQGYNEQFF. The CDR3 coding sequence is TGTGCCAGCCAATTACAGGGCTACAATGAGCAGTTCTTC.

The chain couples TRBV20-1 to TRBJ1-1; 7 nucleotides agree with TRBD1. Unmatched junction bases numbered 5, after V lost 1 base and J lost 6 bases. CDR1 DFQATT and CDR2 SNEGSKA come from the germline V gene (reference sequence). CDR3 length equals 13 residues. The CDR3 nucleotides are TGCAGTGCTAGAGGGTCCAGGGGGGCTGAAGCTTTCTTT. It encodes CSARGSRGAEAFF.

The rearrangement links TRBV4-2 to TRBJ2-1, with 8 bases that match TRBD1. Germline assignment: CDR1 LGHNA and CDR2 YNFKEQ. The CDR3 totals 19 residues. Trimming removed 1 base from V and 7 bases from J; junction bases left unmatched: 18. In nucleotides, the CDR3 is TGTGCCAGCAGCCAAGTCTGGGGAATAGGACAGGGTCGTGTTAATGAGCAGTTCTTC. It translates to CASSQVWGIGQGRVNEQFF.

This clonotype was counted a few times. The V call is TRBV6-5, the J call TRBJ1-2; 9 bases fit TRBD1. The CDR3 spans 14 residues. The ends lost 7 bases at V and 4 bases at J; junction bases unmatched: 7. CDR1 and CDR2 from the germline V gene are MNHEY and SVGAGI. Here the CDR3 DNA reads TGTGCCAGCATTTCCGGGACAGGGATCTATGGCTACACCTTC. Amino acids: CASISGTGIYGYTF.

This chain uses TRBV3-1 with TRBJ2-5; perhaps TRBD2 as D (6 bases). Germline V gene sequence: CDR1 LGHDT, CDR2 YNNKEL (reference sequence). The CDR3 has 14 residues. V was pared by 1 base and J by 5 bases, with 11 bases between. The CDR3 is CASSQVAGRETQYF. In DNA, the CDR3 is TGTGCCAGCAGCCAAGTGGCGGGGAGGGAGACCCAGTACTTC.

This clonotype was seen only a few times. The genes are TRBV24-1 and TRBJ2-2; 10 bases are a match to TRBD1. The CDR3 runs to 15 residues. V dropped 4 bases and J dropped 3; count of bases not matched to a gene: 1. From germline, CDR1 is KGHDR and CDR2 SFDVKD. Written as DNA, the CDR3 is TGTGCCACCAGTGAAGGGACAGGGGACACCGGGGAGCTGTTTTTT. Amino acids: CATSEGTGDTGELFF.